This T cell receptor (beta chain) was identified during a study of siplizumab effects on memory and regulatory T cells. Using immunoSEQ multiplex PCR, the repertoire was profiled, and TCRdb retains in-frame clones only, with some absent. The sample consists of about 100,000 clones, less than 95% of them appearing once. The CDR3 length is 15 residues. Germline CDR1 is MGHRA and CDR2 is YSYEKL. The V gene lost 5 bases and the J gene lost 4 bases, with 17 bases spanning the gap. The clonotype originates from a human donor in good health. The chain couples TRBV4-1 to TRBJ2-5; D gene unclear. Sequences were obtained from non-Treg CD4+ T cells sorted from blood. DNA of the CDR3: TGCGCCAGCAGCTCCCCAAACCCGGCTGGAGAGACCCAGTACTTC. Translating it yields CASSSPNPAGETQYF.